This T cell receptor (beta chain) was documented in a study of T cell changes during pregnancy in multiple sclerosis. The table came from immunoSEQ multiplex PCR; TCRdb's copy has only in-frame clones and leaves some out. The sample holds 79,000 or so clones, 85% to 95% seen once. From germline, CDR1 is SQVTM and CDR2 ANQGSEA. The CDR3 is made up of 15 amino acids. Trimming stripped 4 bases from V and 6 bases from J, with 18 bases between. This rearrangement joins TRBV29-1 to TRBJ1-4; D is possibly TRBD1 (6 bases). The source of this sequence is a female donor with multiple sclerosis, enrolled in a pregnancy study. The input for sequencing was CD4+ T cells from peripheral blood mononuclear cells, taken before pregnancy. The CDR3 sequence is CSVGTGKGPHEKLFF. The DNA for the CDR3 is TGCAGCGTTGGCACAGGGAAGGGTCCGCATGAAAAACTGTTTTTT.